The present TCR beta chain was sequenced within a study of cytomegalovirus exposure and HLA in healthy donors. Germline CDR1 and CDR2: SEHNR and FQNEAQ (reference sequence). The CDR3 is 15 amino acids. The ends lost 5 bases at V and 5 bases at J; junction bases unmatched: 4. The PCR used 60 Vbeta and 13 Jbeta primers. Only in-frame clones appear in the TCRdb table, and some are missing; sequencing was by immunoSEQ multiplex PCR. The sample carries some 99,000 clones, under 80% recorded once. Sequencing was performed on PBMCs. V is TRBV7-9 and J is TRBJ2-7; TRBD2 matches 15 bases. The TCR sequence derives from a woman aged 45-65 years in good health and CMV-seropositive. CDR3 protein: CASSRTSGGADEQYF. The CDR3 DNA is TGTGCCAGCAGCCGGACTAGCGGGGGGGCAGACGAGCAGTACTTC.